This T cell receptor beta chain was identified in a study of blood T cell repertoires in COVID-19. In germline, CDR1 is KGHSH, CDR2 LQKENI. Trimming took 6 bases from V and 6 from J, leaving 18 bases between them. The CDR3 is 14 amino acids. Authors' processing steps: Scientists estimated how many nucleated cells there were by amplifying reference gene primers. The assay was immunoSEQ multiplex PCR, and TCRdb's table has in-frame clones only and misses some. That table is the source of V, J and clone size, and D and trimming were worked out from the DNA. Here the sample spans 250,000 to 350,000 clones, around 90% being singletons. This clone has more than one count but fewer than ten. The cohort comprised adults aged 18 to 89 years residing in 20 to 30 US areas. Cohort placement rested on clinical history that participants reported themselves. Symptom resolution, clearance, or two negative PCRs marked the recovered donors of Cohort 3.

The sequence came from a woman aged 25 to 45 who had recovered from COVID-19. The V gene is TRBV18, the J gene TRBJ2-7, with D tentatively TRBD2 (6 bases). Material: PBMCs or T cells enriched from blood (not recorded which). The chain's CDR3 is CASSQRDFLPEQYF. The CDR3 DNA is TGTGCCAGCTCCCAAAGGGACTTCCTCCCCGAGCAGTACTTC.